These 13 T cell receptor beta chains share one sample of origin, sequenced in a study of blood T cells in healthy people across ages. A second about 7 to 11 cycle PCR used barcoded and J-beta primers. From the 5' RACE reads, TCRdb called clonotypes with MiXCR, one entry per CDR3 protein. The table records more than 450,000 distinct CDR3 sequences, 25% to 35% of them present only once. A further study also used this sample, focusing on T cells of mothers and their children.

Sequenced material: blood. The source is a boy between 2 and 10 years old in good health.

This clonotype was observed a handful of times. This chain uses TRBV7-2 with TRBJ2-5; the D is unclear. The CDR3 sequence is 15 residues long. CDR1 is SGHTA, CDR2 FQGNSA, per germline. V lost 2 bases to trimming and J lost 5 bases, with 15 bases between them. CDR3 bases: TGTGCCAGCAGCTTAAGGCCGGTCCCCGGGGAGACCCAGTACTTC. This codes for CASSLRPVPGETQYF.

The gene calls are TRBV4-3 and TRBJ2-7; D is possibly TRBD2 (5 bases). V gave up 0 bases and J gave up 2 bases, with 11 bases separating them. This CDR3 region has 15 residues. The V gene's germline CDR1 is LGHNA and CDR2 YSLEER. The DNA for the CDR3 is TGCGCCAGCAGCCAAGAGTGGAAGCGGACCTACGAGCAGTACTTC. Translated, it gives CASSQEWKRTYEQYF.

The J gene is TRBJ1-6, the V gene TRBV7-2; weak D call: TRBD1 (5 bases). V gave up 2 bases and J gave up 9 bases, with 14 bases separating them. Germline V gene data show CDR1 as SGHTA and CDR2 as FQGNSA. The CDR3 totals 15 residues. The CDR3 sequence: CASSLLAGTSSPLHF. CDR3 DNA sequence: TGTGCCAGCAGCTTACTGGCAGGGACTAGTTCACCCCTCCACTTT.

Concerning this clonotype itself: Compared with germline, one end of the junction differs, possibly owing to a read error. The rearrangement joins TRBV10-3 to TRBJ1-5; 8 bases fit TRBD1. The CDR3 spans 16 residues. CDR1 ENHRY and CDR2 SYGVKD come from the germline V gene. The CDR3 loop reads CAISAEQGGSYQPRHF. The CDR3 DNA sequence: TGTGCCATCAGTGCAGAACAGGGGGGCAGTTATCAGCCCCGGCATTTT.

There are a few counts of this clonotype. The chain has TRBV4-2 and TRBJ2-5; TRBD2 is a possible D gene (5 bases). The CDR3 runs to 15 residues. CDR1 LGHNA and CDR2 YNFKEQ come from the germline V gene. The germline V and J ends were trimmed by 6 bases and 5 bases, with 19 bases remaining between them. The CDR3 here is CASSPSRGRVETQYF. The CDR3 nucleotides read TGTGCCAGCAGTCCGTCCCGGGGTCGGGTGGAGACCCAGTACTTC.

This CDR3 is CASSFSGVEGEQYF. The CDR3 DNA follows: TGTGCCAGCAGTTTTTCAGGGGTCGAGGGGGAGCAGTACTTC. The rearrangement uses TRBV12-3 or TRBV12-4 and TRBJ2-7, with a tentative D call TRBD1 (6 bases). This CDR3 comprises 14 residues. V lost 3 bases, J lost 7 bases, and 16 bases lay in between.

This clonotype was counted only a few times. V usage is TRBV4-3 and J usage is TRBJ2-5; TRBD2 matches 13 bases. The end of the DNA is better explained by TRBJ2-1, so the J call may be wrong. The CDR3 is made up of 16 amino acids. CDR1 is LGHNA and CDR2 is YSLEER in the germline V gene. CDR3 amino acids: CASSQELAGGRNEQFF. CDR3 DNA sequence: TGCGCCAGCAGCCAAGAACTAGCGGGAGGGCGCAATGAGCAGTTCTTC.

The V call is TRBV20-1, the J call TRBJ1-2; TRBD1 is a possible D gene (6 bases). Trimming cost V 2 bases and J 3 bases, with 22 bases left between them. CDR3 length equals 17 residues. Germline CDR1 reads DFQATT; CDR2 reads SNEGSKA (reference sequence). The CDR3 reads CSARKGSRGVMDYGYTF. CDR3 bases: TGCAGTGCTAGAAAGGGGAGCAGGGGAGTTATGGACTATGGCTACACCTTC.

There are a few counts of this clonotype. At one end, the junction sequence differs from germline, possibly due to a read error. This sequence joins TRBV7-9 and TRBJ2-1, with 10 bases identical to TRBD2. The germline CDR1 and CDR2 sequences are SEHNR and FQNEAQ (reference sequence). The length of the CDR3 is 13 residues. CDR3 in amino acids: CASSSPGASGRIF. DNA for the CDR3: TGTGCCAGCAGCTCCCCAGGTGCTAGCGGGAGAATCTTC. Full variable domain (rest looked up from reference TRBV7-9 and TRBJ2-1): DTGVSQNPRHKITKRGQNVTFRCDPISEHNRLYWYRQTLGQGPEFLTYFQNEAQLEKSRLLSDRFSAERPKGSFSTLEIQRTEQGDSAMYLCASSSPGASGRIFGPGTRLTVL.

This clonotype appeared a few times. CDR3 in DNA: TGTGCCAGCAGCTTCCTACTCATCTCCGGGGAGCTGTTTTTT. This encodes CASSFLLISGELFF. The V and J genes are TRBV7-2 and TRBJ2-2, with no clear D. The V and J ends lost 3 bases and 6 bases respectively, with 11 bases between them. The length of the CDR3 is 14 residues. Germline V lookup: CDR1 SGHTA, CDR2 FQGNSA.

This chain joins TRBV3-1 and TRBJ2-7; no definite D call. The CDR3 sequence is 16 residues long. CDR1 is LGHDT and CDR2 is YNNKEL in the germline V gene (reference sequence). V was shortened by 1 base and J by 4 bases, with 17 bases between the two germline ends. The CDR3 loop is CASSQVVPAWGYEQYF. CDR3 DNA: TGTGCCAGCAGCCAAGTGGTTCCGGCTTGGGGTTACGAGCAGTACTTC.

This clonotype was recorded many times. The V and J genes are TRBV28 and TRBJ1-6; no clear D gene. V lost 6 bases and J 0 bases, leaving 9 bases between the germline ends. Germline V CDR1 and CDR2: MDHEN, SYDVKM. The CDR3 has 15 amino acids. The CDR3 sequence is CASRTHSSYNSPLHF. CDR3 bases: TGTGCCAGCAGAACCCACAGCTCCTATAATTCACCCCTCCACTTT.

This clonotype appeared once. V usage is TRBV28 and J usage is TRBJ2-7, with D unresolved. Germline CDR1 MDHEN, CDR2 SYDVKM. The CDR3 totals 15 residues. V was cut by 3 bases and J by 7 bases, with 19 bases left in between. CDR3 nucleotides: TGTGCCAGCAGTTTTGGCAGAATTTTCTCTCGGGAGCAGTACTTC. It encodes CASSFGRIFSREQYF.